This TCR beta chain was captured by sequencing in a study of blood T cell repertoires in COVID-19. Study details: There were acute and convalescent COVID-19 samples, and they came from the United States, Italy and Spain. PBMCs, B-cell-depleted T cells, or T cells provided the cDNA or gDNA that made up the material.

This clone was counted only a few times. Under the authors' procedure: Counts of nucleated cells, estimated from reference gene primer amplification, were obtained. Some clones are missing from TCRdb's copy, which holds only in-frame ones; the method was immunoSEQ multiplex PCR. V and J calls and clone size are copied from that table; D and trimming were computed from the DNA. Of about 50,000 clones listed, 86% are singletons. CDR1 GTSNPN and CDR2 SVGIG come from the germline V gene (reference sequence). CDR3 length equals 14 residues. V shed 1 base and J shed 3 bases, with 10 bases lying between them.

The sequencing sample was made of peripheral blood. This sequence was found in a man in his fifties or sixties with active or convalescent COVID-19. The chain uses TRBV30 and TRBJ1-5, with D maybe TRBD1 (6 bases). The CDR3 region is CAWSARDNNQPQHF. CDR3 DNA: TGTGCCTGGAGTGCTCGGGACAACAATCAGCCCCAGCATTTT. The whole variable domain, remainder taken from reference TRBV30 and TRBJ1-5, is SQTIHQWPATLVQPVGSPLSLECTVEGTSNPNLYWYRQAAGRGLQLLFYSVGIGQISSEVPQNLSASRPQDRQFILSSKKLLLSDSGFYLCAWSARDNNQPQHFGDGTRLSIL.